These T cell receptor beta chains were read from a single sample in a study of identical twins. TCRdb fed the 5' RACE reads into MiXCR, producing one record per CDR3 protein. The sample has about 920,000 distinct CDR3 sequences; roughly 12% are singletons. The data were also submitted as part of a second study, on yellow fever vaccine responses in identical twins.

Sequencing was performed on PBMCs. The receptors stem from a woman aged 18-29 years in good health. Both conserved end residues are part of each CDR3. D genes are given only for firm matches. Where a row states a size, it is once, few, many or the class of an expanded clone; other rows omit it.

>TRBJ2-4|-|TRBV20-1|TRBD2
CSASGGGNIQYF
TGCAGTGCTAGCGGGGGGGGAAACATTCAGTACTTC
>TRBJ1-3|-|TRBV19|-
CASITGNSGNTIYF
TGTGCCAGTATTACGGGCAACTCTGGAAACACCATATATTTT
>TRBJ1-4|-|TRBV7-9|-
CASSLVLLSGEKLFF
TGTGCCAGCAGCTTAGTTCTCCTGTCGGGAGAAAAACTGTTTTTT
>TRBJ1-3|many|TRBV20-1|-
CSARDIGSGNTIYF
TGCAGTGCTCGAGACATTGGCTCTGGAAACACCATATATTTT
>TRBJ2-3|-|TRBV12-3/TRBV12-4|-
CASRGRRVQDTVGTDTQYF
TGTGCCAGCAGGGGAAGGAGGGTACAGGACACGGTTGGCACAGATACGCAGTATTTT
>TRBJ2-7|many|TRBV24-1|-
CATSEATGPKDEQYF
TGTGCCACCAGTGAGGCGACAGGCCCTAAGGACGAGCAGTACTTC
>TRBJ2-3|many|TRBV12-3/TRBV12-4|TRBD2
CASSLGSGDTDTQYF
TGTGCCAGCAGTTTAGGTAGCGGGGATACAGATACGCAGTATTTT
>TRBJ2-5|many|TRBV10-3|-
CAISESRGQGETQYF
TGTGCCATCAGTGAGTCGCGGGGCCAGGGAGAGACCCAGTACTTC
>TRBJ2-1|few|TRBV3-1|-
CASTREQGTWNEQFF
TGTGCCAGCACTCGAGAACAGGGAACGTGGAATGAGCAGTTCTTC
>TRBJ2-1|-|TRBV12-3/TRBV12-4|TRBD1
CASNFGQGYNEQFF
TGTGCCAGCAACTTCGGACAGGGCTACAATGAGCAGTTCTTC
>TRBJ1-1|many|TRBV20-1|-
CSLTKDTLNTEAFF
TGCAGTTTAACAAAGGACACTTTGAACACTGAAGCTTTCTTT
>TRBJ2-1|few|TRBV7-2|-
CASSPDRWVYNEQFF
TGTGCCAGCAGCCCGGACCGATGGGTGTACAATGAGCAGTTCTTC
>TRBJ2-5|few|TRBV27|-
CASSSPSGTGYF
TGTGCCAGCAGTTCCCCCTCCGGGACTGGATACTTC
>TRBJ2-5|-|TRBV20-1|TRBD2
CSARDPREWETQYF
TGCAGTGCTAGAGATCCGCGGGAGTGGGAGACCCAGTACTTC
>TRBJ2-1|many|TRBV5-1|-
CASSLWTEIVNEQFF
TGCGCCAGCAGCTTGTGGACGGAGATAGTCAATGAGCAGTTCTTC
>TRBJ2-7|few|TRBV6-1|-
CASSEGGLEQYF
TGTGCCAGCAGTGAAGGGGGACTCGAGCAGTACTTC
>TRBJ2-5|many|TRBV28|TRBD1
CASSTPGQGVLEETQYF
TGTGCCAGCAGTACTCCGGGACAGGGGGTCTTAGAAGAGACCCAGTACTTC
>TRBJ2-1|-|TRBV7-9|TRBD1
CASSLGWGGTGDEQFF
TGTGCCAGCAGCTTAGGCTGGGGCGGGACAGGCGATGAGCAGTTCTTC
>TRBJ2-3|-|TRBV6-5|-
CASSNLGPDTQYF
TGTGCCAGCAGTAACCTTGGACCAGATACGCAGTATTTT
>TRBJ2-5|-|TRBV4-1|-
CASSQDWGRQETQYF
TGCGCCAGCAGCCAAGATTGGGGGCGCCAAGAGACCCAGTACTTC
>TRBJ2-3|-|TRBV5-1|TRBD2
CASSPRVRGEGTDTQYF
TGCGCCAGCAGCCCAAGGGTGCGGGGGGAAGGCACAGATACGCAGTATTTT
>TRBJ2-5|few|TRBV15|-
CATSRRTGETQYF
TGTGCCACCAGCCGACGGACGGGAGAGACCCAGTACTTC
>TRBJ2-1|many|TRBV5-6|-
CASSLWGPWPINEQFF
TGTGCCAGCAGCTTGTGGGGGCCCTGGCCTATCAATGAGCAGTTCTTC
>TRBJ2-2|few|TRBV14|TRBD1
CASRGQGASGELFF
TGTGCCAGCAGGGGACAGGGGGCATCCGGGGAGCTGTTTTTT
>TRBJ2-5|few|TRBV20-1|TRBD1
CSAWDRGETQYF
TGCAGTGCTTGGGACAGGGGAGAGACCCAGTACTTC
>TRBJ2-1|-|TRBV29-1|-
CSFEGATNEQFF
TGCAGCTTTGAGGGTGCTACCAATGAGCAGTTCTTC
>TRBJ1-1|-|TRBV20-1|-
CSARGESRAEAFF
TGCAGTGCTAGGGGGGAGTCAAGAGCTGAAGCTTTCTTT
>TRBJ2-7|few|TRBV5-1|-
CASSLSPYSGQYF
TGCGCCAGCAGCTTGTCTCCTTACTCGGGGCAGTACTTC
>TRBJ2-5|few|TRBV4-2|-
CASSQDASPKETQYF
TGTGCCAGCAGCCAAGATGCCAGTCCTAAAGAGACCCAGTACTTC